Listed below are T cell receptor beta chains from one sample, sequenced in a study of cytomegalovirus exposure and HLA in healthy donors. Clones were sequenced by immunoSEQ multiplex PCR, and TCRdb holds only the in-frame ones, with some missing. The data contain 100,000 to 150,000 clones, less than 80% of them seen just once; the ten biggest clones take up less than 2%. The sequenced sample consisted of PBMCs. These receptors originate from a man aged 45-65 years in good health and CMV-seronegative. Each CDR3 is given with its conserved first and last residue. Each record gives: J gene, D gene, clone size, V gene, CDR3 protein, CDR3 DNA. A D gene is named only where the DNA matches it firmly. The listing skips clone size in some rows; elsewhere it reads once, few, many or a size class.

TRBJ2-5	.	.	TRBV27	CASQPSGLETQYF	TGTGCCAGCCAACCATCAGGGTTGGAGACCCAGTACTTC
TRBJ1-5	.	.	TRBV19	CASSPAVNQPQHF	TGTGCCAGTAGTCCAGCGGTCAATCAGCCCCAGCATTTT
TRBJ2-3	.	.	TRBV9	CASSVDQGTDTQYF	TGTGCCAGCAGCGTAGATCAGGGCACAGATACGCAGTATTTT
TRBJ2-3	.	.	TRBV7-9	CASSLASGVLDTQYF	TGTGCCAGCAGCTTAGCGTCGGGAGTTTTAGATACGCAGTATTTT
TRBJ1-1	TRBD1	few	TRBV4-3	CASSQEEPGGYVLNTEAFF	TGCGCCAGCAGCCAAGAAGAGCCAGGGGGTTATGTTTTGAACACTGAAGCTTTCTTT
TRBJ1-2	TRBD1	.	TRBV5-4	CASSTGQGGSLNYGYTF	TGTGCCAGCAGCACCGGACAGGGGGGAAGCCTTAACTATGGCTACACCTTC
TRBJ2-3	.	.	TRBV11-3	CASSQGFVSTDTQYF	TGTGCCAGCAGCCAGGGATTTGTGAGTACAGATACGCAGTATTTT
TRBJ1-1	TRBD1	once	TRBV18	CASSPETGGWDTEAFF	TGTGCCAGCTCACCCGAAACAGGGGGCTGGGACACTGAAGCTTTCTTT
TRBJ2-3	.	.	TRBV5-1	CASSLTGYGTDTQYF	TGCGCCAGCAGCTTGACAGGGTATGGGACAGATACGCAGTATTTT
TRBJ2-1	.	.	TRBV9	CASSVSDRYYNEQFF	TGTGCCAGCAGCGTAAGTGACAGATACTACAATGAGCAGTTCTTC
TRBJ1-2	TRBD1	.	TRBV13	CASRRTGEGYTF	TGTGCCAGCAGGCGGACAGGGGAAGGCTACACCTTC
TRBJ1-2	.	.	TRBV4-1	CASSQIRGHRDYGYTF	TGCGCCAGCAGCCAAATACGCGGGCATCGCGACTATGGCTACACCTTC
TRBJ1-6	.	.	TRBV2	CASSQGNSPLHF	TGTGCCAGCAGTCAGGGTAATTCACCCCTCCACTTT
TRBJ1-5	TRBD1	.	TRBV6-1	CASSATGQGSNQPQHF	TGTGCCAGCAGTGCCACGGGACAGGGAAGCAATCAGCCCCAGCATTTT
TRBJ2-2	TRBD2	few	TRBV7-2	CASSAFPRGGTGELFF	TGTGCCAGCAGCGCCTTCCCGCGGGGGGGCACCGGGGAGCTGTTTTTT
TRBJ1-1	.	.	TRBV28	CASSLAQTATEAFF	TGTGCCAGCAGTTTGGCCCAGACTGCCACTGAAGCTTTCTTT
TRBJ1-1	.	.	TRBV28	CASGAFANTEAFF	TGTGCCAGCGGGGCATTTGCGAACACTGAAGCTTTCTTT
TRBJ1-2	.	.	TRBV4-3	CASSQTRQSSNYGYTF	TGCGCCAGCAGCCAAACTCGACAGAGCTCTAACTATGGCTACACCTTC
TRBJ1-2	.	.	TRBV10-3	CAISDWGLDYGYTF	TGTGCCATCAGTGACTGGGGGCTAGACTATGGCTACACCTTC
TRBJ2-5	.	.	TRBV19	CASSPRAAPQETQYF	TGTGCCAGTAGTCCGAGGGCAGCCCCCCAAGAGACCCAGTACTTC